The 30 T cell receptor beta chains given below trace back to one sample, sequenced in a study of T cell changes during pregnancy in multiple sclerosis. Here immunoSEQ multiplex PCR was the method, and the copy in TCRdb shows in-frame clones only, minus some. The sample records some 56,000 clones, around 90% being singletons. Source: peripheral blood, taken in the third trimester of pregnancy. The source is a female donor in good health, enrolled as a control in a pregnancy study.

CDR3 coding DNA: TGTGCTAGTGGTTTGGTACGGGACAGGGTGGGGGAAATGCATTTT. This sequence encodes CASGLVRDRVGEMHF. The rearrangement links TRBV12-5 to TRBJ1-5; 9 positions agree with TRBD1. V trimming: 0 bases; J trimming: 15 bases; junction bases outside the gene matches: 12. CDR1 and CDR2 from the germline V gene are LGHNT and FRNRAP. The CDR3 totals 15 residues.

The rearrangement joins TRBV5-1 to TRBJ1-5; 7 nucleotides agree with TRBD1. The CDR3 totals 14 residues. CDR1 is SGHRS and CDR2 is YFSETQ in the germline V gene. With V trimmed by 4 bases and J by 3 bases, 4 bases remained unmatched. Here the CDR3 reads CASSRGTDNQPQHF. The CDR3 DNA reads TGCGCCAGCAGCCGTGGGACAGACAATCAGCCCCAGCATTTT.

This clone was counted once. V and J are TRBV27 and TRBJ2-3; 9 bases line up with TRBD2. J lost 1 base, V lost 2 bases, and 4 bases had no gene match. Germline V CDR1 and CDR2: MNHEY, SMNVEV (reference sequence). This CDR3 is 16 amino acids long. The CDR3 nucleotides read TGTGCCAGCAGTTTAAGGCCTAGCGGGGGCACAGATACGCAGTATTTT. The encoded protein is CASSLRPSGGTDTQYF.

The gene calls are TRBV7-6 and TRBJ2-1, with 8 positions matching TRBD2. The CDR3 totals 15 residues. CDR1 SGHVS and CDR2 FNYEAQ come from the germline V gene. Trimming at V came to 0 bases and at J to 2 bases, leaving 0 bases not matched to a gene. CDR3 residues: CASSLASGAYNEQFF. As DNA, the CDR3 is TGTGCCAGCAGCTTAGCTAGCGGGGCCTACAATGAGCAGTTCTTC.

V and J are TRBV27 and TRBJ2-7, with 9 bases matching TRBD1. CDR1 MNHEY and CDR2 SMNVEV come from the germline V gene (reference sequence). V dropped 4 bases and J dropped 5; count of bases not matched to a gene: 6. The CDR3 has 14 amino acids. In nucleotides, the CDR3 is TGTGCCAGCAGTTCTTGGGACAGGGTCGACGAGCAGTACTTC. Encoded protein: CASSSWDRVDEQYF.

The CDR3 loop reads CSARPGDTQYF. CDR3 in DNA: TGCAGTGCTCGTCCGGGGGATACGCAGTATTTT. The V call is TRBV20-1, the J call TRBJ2-3; maybe TRBD2 (5 bases). Germline V gene sequence: CDR1 DFQATT, CDR2 SNEGSKA (reference sequence). There are 11 residues in the CDR3. V was pared by 5 bases and J by 6 bases, with 9 bases between.

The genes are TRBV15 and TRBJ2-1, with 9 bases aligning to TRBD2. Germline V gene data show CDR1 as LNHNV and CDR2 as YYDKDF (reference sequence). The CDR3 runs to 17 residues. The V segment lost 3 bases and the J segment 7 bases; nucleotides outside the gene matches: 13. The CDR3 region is CATSSIQPSGIPNEQFF. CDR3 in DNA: TGTGCCACCAGCAGCATTCAGCCTAGCGGGATTCCAAATGAGCAGTTCTTC. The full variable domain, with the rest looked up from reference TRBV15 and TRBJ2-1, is DAMVIQNPRYQVTQFGKPVTLSCSQTLNHNVMYWYQQKSSQAPKLLFHYYDKDFNNEADTPDNFQSRRPNTSFCFLDIRSPGLGDTAMYLCATSSIQPSGIPNEQFFGPGTRLTVL.

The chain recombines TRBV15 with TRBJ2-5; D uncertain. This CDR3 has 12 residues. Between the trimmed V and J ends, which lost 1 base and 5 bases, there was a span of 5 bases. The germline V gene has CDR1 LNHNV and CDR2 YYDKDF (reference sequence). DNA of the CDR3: TGTGCCACCAGCAGAGCCCAGGAGACCCAGTACTTC. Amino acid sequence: CATSRAQETQYF.

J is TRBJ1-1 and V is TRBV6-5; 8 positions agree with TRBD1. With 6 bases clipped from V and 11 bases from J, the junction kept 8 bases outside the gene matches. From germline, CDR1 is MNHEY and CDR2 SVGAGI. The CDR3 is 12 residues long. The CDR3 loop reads CASRPDRGGAFF. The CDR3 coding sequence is TGTGCCAGCAGACCCGACAGGGGAGGGGCTTTCTTT.

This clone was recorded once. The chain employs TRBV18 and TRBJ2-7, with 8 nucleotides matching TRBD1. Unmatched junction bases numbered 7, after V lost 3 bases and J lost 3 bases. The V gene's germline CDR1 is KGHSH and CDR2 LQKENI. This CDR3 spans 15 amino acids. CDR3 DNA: TGTGCCAGCTCACCCTCCGGGACAGGCAGCTACGAGCAGTACTTC. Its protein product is CASSPSGTGSYEQYF.

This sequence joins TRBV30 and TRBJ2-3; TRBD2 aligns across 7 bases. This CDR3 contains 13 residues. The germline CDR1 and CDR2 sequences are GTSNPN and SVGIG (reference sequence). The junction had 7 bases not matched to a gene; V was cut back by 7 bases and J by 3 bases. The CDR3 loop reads CAYVGGATDTQYF. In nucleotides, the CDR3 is TGTGCCTATGTGGGAGGGGCGACAGATACGCAGTATTTT.

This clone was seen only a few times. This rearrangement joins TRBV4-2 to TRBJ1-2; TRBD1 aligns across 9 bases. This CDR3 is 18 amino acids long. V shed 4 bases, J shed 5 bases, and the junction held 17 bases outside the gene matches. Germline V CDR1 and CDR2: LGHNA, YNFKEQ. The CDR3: CASSLTIDRGYGEYGYTF. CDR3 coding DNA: TGTGCCAGCAGCCTAACAATTGACAGGGGGTATGGGGAATATGGCTACACCTTC.

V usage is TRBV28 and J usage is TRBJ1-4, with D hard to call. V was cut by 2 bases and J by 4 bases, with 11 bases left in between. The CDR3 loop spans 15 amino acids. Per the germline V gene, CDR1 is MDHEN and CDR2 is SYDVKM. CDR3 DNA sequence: TGTGCCAGCAGTTTAGGGCCAGCCTTTAATGAAAAACTGTTTTTT. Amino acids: CASSLGPAFNEKLFF.

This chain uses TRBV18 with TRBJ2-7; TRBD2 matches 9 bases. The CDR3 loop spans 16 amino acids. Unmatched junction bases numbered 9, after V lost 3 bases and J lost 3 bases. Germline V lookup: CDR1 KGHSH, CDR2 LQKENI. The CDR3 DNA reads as TGTGCCAGCTCACCCTTGGCGGGAGGGTCCCACTACGAGCAGTACTTC. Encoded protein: CASSPLAGGSHYEQYF.

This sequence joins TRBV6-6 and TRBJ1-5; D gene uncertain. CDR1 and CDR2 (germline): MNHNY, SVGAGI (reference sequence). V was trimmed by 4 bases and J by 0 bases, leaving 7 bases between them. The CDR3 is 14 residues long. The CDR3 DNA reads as TGTGCCAGCAGTTCAGTCAATAGCAATCAGCCCCAGCATTTT. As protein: CASSSVNSNQPQHF.

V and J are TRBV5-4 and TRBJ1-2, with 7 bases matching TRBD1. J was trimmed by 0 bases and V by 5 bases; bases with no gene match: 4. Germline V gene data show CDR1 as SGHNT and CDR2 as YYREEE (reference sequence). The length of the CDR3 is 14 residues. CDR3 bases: TGTGCCAGCAGTAGGGACAGCTCTAACTATGGCTACACCTTC. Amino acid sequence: CASSRDSSNYGYTF. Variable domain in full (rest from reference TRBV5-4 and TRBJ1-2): ETGVTQSPTHLIKTRGQQVTLRCSSQSGHNTVSWYQQALGQGPQFIFQYYREEENGRGNFPPRFSGLQFPNYSSELNVNALELDDSALYLCASSRDSSNYGYTFGSGTRLTVV.

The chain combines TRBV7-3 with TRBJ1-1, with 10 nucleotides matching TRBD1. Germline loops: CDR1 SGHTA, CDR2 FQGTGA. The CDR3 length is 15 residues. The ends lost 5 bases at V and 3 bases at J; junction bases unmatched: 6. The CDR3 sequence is CASSLRQGAYTEAFF. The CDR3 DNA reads TGTGCCAGCAGCCTCCGACAGGGGGCTTACACTGAAGCTTTCTTT.

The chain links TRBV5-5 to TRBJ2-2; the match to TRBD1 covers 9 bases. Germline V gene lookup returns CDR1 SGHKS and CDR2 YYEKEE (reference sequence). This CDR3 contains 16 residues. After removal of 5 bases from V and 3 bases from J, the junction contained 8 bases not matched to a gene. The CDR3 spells CASSFSRDRDTGELFF. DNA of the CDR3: TGTGCCAGCAGTTTCTCCCGGGACAGGGACACCGGGGAGCTGTTTTTT.

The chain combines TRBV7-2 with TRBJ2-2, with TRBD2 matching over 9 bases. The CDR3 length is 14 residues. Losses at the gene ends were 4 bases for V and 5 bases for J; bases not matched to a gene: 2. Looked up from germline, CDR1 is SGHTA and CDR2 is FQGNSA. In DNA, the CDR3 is TGTGCCAGCAGCTGGAGCGGGAGGACCGGGGAGCTGTTTTTT. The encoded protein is CASSWSGRTGELFF.

The CDR3 sequence: CASSVVGTGRDTQYF. The CDR3 coding sequence is TGTGCCAGCAGCGTAGTCGGGACAGGACGCGATACGCAGTATTTT. The chain recombines TRBV9 with TRBJ2-3; 8 nucleotides match TRBD1. Trimming removed 0 bases from V and 6 bases from J; junction bases left unmatched: 6. The CDR3 totals 15 residues. The germline V gene has CDR1 SGDLS and CDR2 YYNGEE.

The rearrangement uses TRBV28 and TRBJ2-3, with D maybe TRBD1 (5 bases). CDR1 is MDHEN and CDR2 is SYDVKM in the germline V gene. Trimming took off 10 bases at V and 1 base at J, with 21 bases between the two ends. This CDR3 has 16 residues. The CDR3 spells CATALRQTRGTDTQYF. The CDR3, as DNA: TGTGCCACCGCCCTACGACAGACCCGGGGCACAGATACGCAGTATTTT.

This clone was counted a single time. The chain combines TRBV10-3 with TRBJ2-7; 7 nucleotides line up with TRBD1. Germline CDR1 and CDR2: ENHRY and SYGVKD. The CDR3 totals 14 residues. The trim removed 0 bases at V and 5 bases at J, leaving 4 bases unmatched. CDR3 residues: CAISESGGSDEQYF. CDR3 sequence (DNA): TGTGCCATCAGTGAGTCAGGGGGCAGCGACGAGCAGTACTTC.

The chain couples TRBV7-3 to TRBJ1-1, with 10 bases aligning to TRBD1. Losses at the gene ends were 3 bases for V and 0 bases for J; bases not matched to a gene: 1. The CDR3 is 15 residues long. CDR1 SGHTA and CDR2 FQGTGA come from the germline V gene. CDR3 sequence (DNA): TGTGCCAGCAGCTTGGGACAGGGGTTGAACACTGAAGCTTTCTTT. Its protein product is CASSLGQGLNTEAFF.

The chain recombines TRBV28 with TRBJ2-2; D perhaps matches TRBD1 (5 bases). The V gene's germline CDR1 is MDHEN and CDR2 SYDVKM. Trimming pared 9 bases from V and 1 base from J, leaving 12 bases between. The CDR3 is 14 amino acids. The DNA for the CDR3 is TGTGCCAGTCTTACAGGTTTGAACACCGGGGAGCTGTTTTTT. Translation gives CASLTGLNTGELFF.

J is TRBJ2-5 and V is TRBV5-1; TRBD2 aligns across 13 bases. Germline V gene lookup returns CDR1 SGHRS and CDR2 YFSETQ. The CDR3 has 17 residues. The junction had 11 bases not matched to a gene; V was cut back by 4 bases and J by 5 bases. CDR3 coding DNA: TGCGCCAGCAGCCTCGGGACTAGCGGGGTTCTGGGGGAGACCCAGTACTTC. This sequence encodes CASSLGTSGVLGETQYF.

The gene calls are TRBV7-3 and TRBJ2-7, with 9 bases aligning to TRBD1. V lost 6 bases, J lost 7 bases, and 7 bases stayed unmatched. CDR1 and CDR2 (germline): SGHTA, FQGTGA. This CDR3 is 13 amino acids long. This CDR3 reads CASSFTGGGEQYF. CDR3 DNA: TGTGCCAGCAGTTTCACAGGGGGCGGGGAGCAGTACTTC.

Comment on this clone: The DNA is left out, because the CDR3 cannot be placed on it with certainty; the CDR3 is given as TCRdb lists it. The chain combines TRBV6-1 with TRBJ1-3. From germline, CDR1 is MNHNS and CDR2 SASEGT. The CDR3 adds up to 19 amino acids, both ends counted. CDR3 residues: CASSEWFWRGRDSGNTIYF.

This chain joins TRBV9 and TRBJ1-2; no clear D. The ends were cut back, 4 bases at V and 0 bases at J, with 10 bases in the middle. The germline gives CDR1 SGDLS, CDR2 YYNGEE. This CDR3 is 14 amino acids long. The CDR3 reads CASSPRVSNYGYTF. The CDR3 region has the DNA TGTGCCAGCAGCCCCCGGGTCTCTAACTATGGCTACACCTTC. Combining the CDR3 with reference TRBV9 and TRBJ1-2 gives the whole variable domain DSGVTQTPKHLITATGQRVTLRCSPRSGDLSVYWYQQSLDQGLQFLIQYYNGEERAKGNILERFSAQQFPDLHSELNLSSLELGDSALYFCASSPRVSNYGYTFGSGTRLTVV.

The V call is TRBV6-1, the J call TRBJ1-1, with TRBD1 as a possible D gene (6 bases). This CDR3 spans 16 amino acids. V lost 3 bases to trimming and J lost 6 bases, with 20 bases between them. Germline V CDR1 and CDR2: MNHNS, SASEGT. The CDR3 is CASSDEGVWFLSEAFF. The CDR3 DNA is TGTGCCAGCAGTGATGAGGGGGTTTGGTTCCTTTCTGAAGCTTTCTTT.

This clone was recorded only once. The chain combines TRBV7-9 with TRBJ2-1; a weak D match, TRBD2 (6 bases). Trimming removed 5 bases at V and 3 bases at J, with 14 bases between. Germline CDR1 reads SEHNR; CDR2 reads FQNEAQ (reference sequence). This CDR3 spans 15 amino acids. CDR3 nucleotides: TGTGCCAGCAGCCCTCCGGGACTGAGCTACAATGAGCAGTTCTTC. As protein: CASSPPGLSYNEQFF.